This TCR beta chain originates from a study of T cells in Graves' hyperthyroidism and ophthalmopathy. Concerning this clonotype itself: What it binds is not known. A much larger clone differs by one base, so this may be a read error.

The study, taken as a whole, reports: The model's output predicted ophthalmopathy at a median of roughly 6.9 months prior to onset. From stable hyperthyroidism, ophthalmopathy was separated by a 13 V-J model.

Looked up from germline, CDR1 is ENHRY and CDR2 is SYGVKD. The CDR3 consists of 14 residues. V shed 4 bases and J shed 7 bases, with 11 bases lying between them. It was considered stable Graves' hyperthyroidism when ophthalmopathy did not progress within 18 months. Patients aged 18 to 65 had newly diagnosed hyperthyroidism lasting under 2 months. It was RNA transcripts that yielded the amplified TCR beta CDR3 regions. TCR CDR3 regions were first amplified by RT-PCR with HTBI primers. MiXCR, applied by TCRdb to the multiplex PCR reads, yields one record per CDR3 protein. Of about 46,000 distinct CDR3 sequences in the sample, around half were seen once.

This receptor was obtained from a woman between 45 and 65 years old with Graves' hyperthyroidism. V is TRBV10-3 and J is TRBJ1-6; TRBD1 might be the D (5 bases). Sequenced material: peripheral blood or thyroid tissue (not recorded which). CDR3 coding DNA: TGTGCCATCAGTGGGGGGGGGGGAAATTCACCCCTCCACTTT. Translating gives CAISGGGGNSPLHF.